The entry below describes one T cell receptor (beta chain). This clone was observed a handful of times. Its antigen is still unknown. Gene names and germline sequences refer to the mouse in this case. Read sequence stops 4 residues before the CDR3 end, and the germline J gene provides the missing end. This sample is drawn from a study of CD8+ T cells in alopecia areata (dated by TCRdb to 2016 to 2019). Describing the broader study: Skin from C3H/HeJ donors aged roughly 6-13 months with spontaneous alopecia was grafted onto female C3H/HeJ recipients aged roughly 6-10 weeks. immunoSEQ multiplex PCR using 35 Vbeta forward primers and 13 Jbeta reverse primers was used to amplify TCRbeta CDR3 regions. The study used high-throughput TCRbeta sequencing to examine T cell clonal expansion in alopecia areata, in both the C3H/HeJ mouse model and human patients. Clonality in the scalp was compared among normal scalp (n=4), patchy alopecia areata scalp (n=8), and alopecia totalis/universalis scalp (n=8). Scalp tissue and sorted CD4+ and CD8+ peripheral blood T cells from patchy and totalis/universalis alopecia areata patients and from healthy controls were covered by human TCRbeta sequencing. RNA was extracted with the PAXgene miRNA kit for fixed scalp, the miRNeasy kit for PBMCs, and the RNeasy kit for mouse skin. On the study overall, not on this receptor specifically: Shared TCR sequences between patients were less evident than in mice, which may be partly attributable to HLA diversity in the patient population. Scalp TCR repertoire analysis is complicated because resident alphabeta T cells in normal human skin are also sequenced, whereas mouse skin is dominated by gammadelta T cells. Higher clonality and more expanded CD8+ clones were observed in lesional scalp than in normal scalp, particularly in alopecia totalis/universalis, a finding suggestive of antigenic drive.

The receptor library was made with the immunoSEQ multiplex PCR assay. RNA was extracted from all samples and reverse transcribed into cDNA as template for TCR sequencing. First-strand cDNA was synthesized with SuperScript III using a 2:1 mix of oligo-dT and random hexamers. A synthetic immune receptor repertoire was used to measure amplification bias, and any remaining bias was corrected computationally. Sequencing of the libraries was done on Illumina HiSeq using 60 bp reads that spanned the CDR3 and were read from J toward V. The authors' pipeline ran thus. Raw reads were preprocessed for error removal, and CDR3 was defined according to IMGT conventions as running from the conserved cysteine to phenylalanine. Clonality was calculated as 1 minus Shannon entropy normalized by log2 of the number of productive unique TCRs. Whether scalp clones were CD4 or CD8 was inferred by matching scalp TCRbeta sequences against CD4 and CD8 repertoires sorted from blood. Sourced from immuneACCESS, this table was stored by TCRdb with only in-frame sequences that have V and J called. A share of the clones is absent; for the studies checked, an unresolved V gene accounts for under half, and the remainder has no known explanation. The DNA was the basis for D and trimming; V, J and clone size are from that table. The data for this sample show some 110,000 clones, each detected more than once. The leading ten clones occupy about 20% of the sample.

The germline V gene (reference sequence) yields FNHDT for CDR1 and SITEND for CDR2. There are 16 amino acids in the CDR3, from cysteine to phenylalanine inclusive. Sequencing covers 36 bases of the CDR3, shown here with the frame starting at base 1. Sequencing was carried out using lesional skin. The sequence derives from a C3H/HeJ mouse with alopecia areata. Mice from this strain have the MHC haplotype H2-k. The chain was built from TRBV19 and TRBJ1-2; TRBD1 lines up with 12 middle nucleotides. CDR3 sequence: CASSIRDRGRRSDYTF. CDR3 DNA (partial): TGTGCCAGCAGTATACGGGACAGGGGGCGCAGGTCC.